Below are 2 T cell receptor beta chains sequenced from a single sample in a study of blood T cell repertoires in COVID-19. Profiled with immunoSEQ multiplex PCR; TCRdb holds only in-frame clones, not every one. This sample has 95,000 to 150,000 clones, with around 90% found just once. The sequencing input was peripheral blood. These receptors were taken from a woman aged 60-75 years with COVID-19, enrolled during active disease.

In its sample, this clone was seen once. The rearrangement links TRBV19 to TRBJ1-2, with 8 bases aligning to TRBD1. The CDR3 spans 13 residues. With 6 bases clipped from V and 4 bases from J, the junction kept 4 bases outside the gene matches. CDR1 is LNHDA and CDR2 is SQIVND in the germline V gene (reference sequence). The CDR3 bases are TGTGCCAGTAGACAGGGGGGTGGCTATGGCTACACCTTC. It specifies CASRQGGGYGYTF.

V gene TRBV3-1 (or the pseudogene TRBV3-2) combines with J gene TRBJ2-5, with TRBD2 identical over 12 bases. The CDR3 runs 16 residues. Germline assignment: CDR1 LGHDT and CDR2 YNNKEL (reference sequence). V lost 2 bases to trimming and J lost 7 bases; unmatched junction nucleotides: 8. Here the CDR3 reads CASSQFLAGGGATQYF. The CDR3 DNA sequence: TGTGCCAGCAGCCAATTTCTAGCGGGGGGGGGCGCGACCCAGTACTTC.